One TCR beta chain is described in this entry. The antigen is undetermined. This sample is part of a study of T cells in Graves' hyperthyroidism and ophthalmopathy. Study-wide results and limits: Blood shared most expanded thyroid clonotypes above 0.001.

The V and J ends lost 3 bases and 11 bases respectively, with 13 bases between them. The germline V gene encodes CDR1 SGHVS and CDR2 FNYEAQ. This CDR3 comprises 12 residues. RNA transcripts were the template for amplifying TCR beta CDR3 regions. With the HTBI primer set, the TCR CDR3 went through a first round of RT-PCR. TCRdb called the multiplex PCR reads again in MiXCR, with one record for every CDR3 protein. The sample has around 720,000 distinct CDR3 sequences; 35% are singletons. The source is a woman aged 40 to 55 with Graves' hyperthyroidism. The V call is TRBV7-6, the J call TRBJ1-1; D gene ambiguous. The sample comprised blood. CDR3 residues: CASSFPEGGAFF. Written as DNA, the CDR3 is TGTGCCAGCAGCTTCCCGGAAGGTGGCGCTTTCTTT.